This T cell receptor (beta chain) was captured in a study of T cell responses to AZD1222 COVID-19 vaccine. Sequencing was performed with immunoSEQ multiplex PCR; in TCRdb, only in-frame clones are kept and a portion is missing. The sample includes about 160,000 clones, around 90% of them seen just once. Second-dose groups at about 4 or about 12 weeks were pooled. General study points: Spike-specific TCR breadth rose after two AZD1222 doses, and depth rose as well. Mostly white British, mostly female donors; authors suggested clonal diversity may be underestimated. At 160-218 and 743-854, vaccine-associated CD4 TCRs were dominant, and they spanned spike.

This clone was counted a single time. The antigen remains unidentified. V lost 10 bases and J 8 bases, leaving 14 bases between the germline ends. The germline CDR1 and CDR2 sequences are SNHLY and FYNNEI. The CDR3 is made up of 11 amino acids. This specimen was peripheral blood, taken 28 days after the second AZD1222 dose. The source is an adult who received the AZD1222 COVID-19 vaccine. The rearrangement joins TRBV2 to TRBJ1-1; the D gene is possibly TRBD1 (6 bases). The CDR3 DNA sequence: TGTGCCACACAGGGAGGAGTGGAAGCTTTCTTT. Protein product: CATQGGVEAFF.